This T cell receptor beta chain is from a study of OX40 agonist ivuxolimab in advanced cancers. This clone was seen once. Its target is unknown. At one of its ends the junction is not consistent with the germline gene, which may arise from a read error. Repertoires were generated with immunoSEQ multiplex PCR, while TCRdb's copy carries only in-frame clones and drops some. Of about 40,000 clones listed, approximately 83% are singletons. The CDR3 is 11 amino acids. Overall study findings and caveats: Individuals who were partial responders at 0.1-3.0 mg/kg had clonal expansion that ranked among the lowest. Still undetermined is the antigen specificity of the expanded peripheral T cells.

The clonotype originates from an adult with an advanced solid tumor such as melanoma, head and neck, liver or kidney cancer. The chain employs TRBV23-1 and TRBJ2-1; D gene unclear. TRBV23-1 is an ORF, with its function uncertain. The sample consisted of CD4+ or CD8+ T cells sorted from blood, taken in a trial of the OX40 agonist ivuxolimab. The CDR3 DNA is TGCGCCAGCACTCAAGTCCATGAGCAGTTCTTC. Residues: CASTQVHEQFF.